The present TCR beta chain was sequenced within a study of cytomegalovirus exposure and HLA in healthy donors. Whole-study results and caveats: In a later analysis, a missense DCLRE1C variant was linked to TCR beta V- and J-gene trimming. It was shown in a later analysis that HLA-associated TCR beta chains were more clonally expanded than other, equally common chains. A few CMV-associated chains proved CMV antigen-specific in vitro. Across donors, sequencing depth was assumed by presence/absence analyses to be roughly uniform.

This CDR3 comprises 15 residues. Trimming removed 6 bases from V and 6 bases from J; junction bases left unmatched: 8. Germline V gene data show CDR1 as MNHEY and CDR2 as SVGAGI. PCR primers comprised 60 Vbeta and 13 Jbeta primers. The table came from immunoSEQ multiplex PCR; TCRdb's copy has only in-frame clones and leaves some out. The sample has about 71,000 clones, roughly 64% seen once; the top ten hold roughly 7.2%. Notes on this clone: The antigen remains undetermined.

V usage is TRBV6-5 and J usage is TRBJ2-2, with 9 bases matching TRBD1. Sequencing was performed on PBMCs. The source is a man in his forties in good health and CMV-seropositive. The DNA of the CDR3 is TGTGCCAGCAGCAGGACAGGGGCAGTGGCCGGGGAGCTGTTTTTT. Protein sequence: CASSRTGAVAGELFF.